This T cell receptor (beta chain) was obtained from a study of cytomegalovirus exposure and HLA in healthy donors. Overall study results and limits: By a later analysis, the bulk of CMV-associated TCR beta chains appeared HLA-restricted. Most of the TCR beta V segments (in an earlier analysis) were productive either about 87% or about 30% of the time.

Concerning this clone itself: Its target is not known.

With 60 Vbeta and 13 Jbeta primers, the PCR was carried out. Only in-frame clones appear in the TCRdb table, and some are missing; sequencing was by immunoSEQ multiplex PCR. The sample shows about 140,000 clones, around 85% of them seen only once. The sample taken for sequencing was PBMCs. This TCR was recovered from a female donor in good health and CMV-seronegative.

DNA for the CDR3: TGTGCCAGCAGTGAAGAGCGGGGGCACCAGACGGATACGCAGTATTTT. It translates to CASSEERGHQTDTQYF. This chain uses TRBV2 with TRBJ2-3, with 8 bases matching TRBD2. The germline CDR1 and CDR2 sequences are SNHLY and FYNNEI. V shed 1 base and J 6 bases; nucleotides not matched to a gene: 9. There are 16 residues in the CDR3.